A single T cell receptor beta chain is shown here with its context. Its antigen is unknown. Base qualities are not at hand, and no much larger clone is one base apart. Distinct nucleotide sequences in the sample also encode this CDR3. Libraries were constructed by the immunoSEQ multiplex PCR assay. A mixture of 60 forward primers for TCR Vbeta segments and 13 reverse primers for TCR Jbeta segments was used in the multiplex PCR. The CDR3 region of rearranged TCR beta genes was amplified from genomic DNA by a multiplex PCR assay. Amplified TCR beta libraries were sequenced as 87-base-pair reads on the Illumina HiSeq System. Processing in the source paper ran as follows. In a later analysis, tens of millions of unique TCR beta chains were counted across the 500 to 700 repertoires, and roughly 11 million of these chains were shared by at least two donors. Raw reads were error-corrected and collapsed into unique sequences with a nearest-neighbor algorithm that merged closely related sequences to remove PCR and sequencing errors. To assign V, D and J gene segments, CDR3 sequences were aligned to IMGT reference sequences. For a sequence to be retained, at least a six-nucleotide match to both a V gene segment and a J gene segment was required. A rearrangement counted as productive if the CDR3 had no stop codons and remained in frame with V and J, and every other rearrangement counted as non-productive. Following IMGT convention, CDR3 was defined as the stretch from the second conserved V-encoded cysteine to the conserved J-encoded phenylalanine. In an earlier analysis of around 640 of the donors, sequences lacking an unambiguous match to a single V gene segment were excluded. An earlier analysis of a few hundred of the donors called V segments functional above 56.7% productive rearrangements and segregating when the between-donor standard deviation exceeded 5%. A statistical classification framework was developed to diagnose cytomegalovirus status using the catalog of TCR beta chain sequences. In a later analysis, V and J genes were assigned by comparing TCR nucleotide sequences against IMGT/GENE-DB human TR gene sequences. Using the TCRdist pipeline, a later analysis assigned CDR3 sequences along with most-parsimonious VDJ recombination scenarios. In a later analysis, each TCR beta chain was defined by its CDR3 amino acid sequence together with its V-gene family, and reads lacking a unique V-gene family were excluded. As a way to deal with suspected cross-contamination and a sequencing artifact, a later analysis dropped approximately 590 nucleotide sequences that were highly shared and had low generation probability. In a later analysis, a clonal expansion index was calculated for each public chain from normalized within-repertoire ranks of inferred template counts. Generation probabilities in a later analysis came from a VDJ recombination model fitted to out-of-frame rearrangements, and those results were checked against IGoR. Hypergeometric tests were used in a later analysis to score TCR-TCR, TCR-HLA and TCR-CMV co-occurrence, with a repertoire-size bias correction applied to the TCR pairs. In a later analysis, false discovery rates were estimated by permuting HLA or CMV assignments 20 times. In a later analysis, co-occurring TCRs were grouped with DBSCAN, and TCRdist sequence similarity was added when clustering was performed within HLA-allele-positive subsets. Co-occurrence clustering excluded repertoires with fewer than 30,000 or more than 120,000 public chains, plus five with anomalous nucleotide sharing. Here the immuneACCESS table is served through TCRdb, limited to in-frame sequences with V and J called. Missing clones are a known gap in these copies; in checked studies unresolved V genes cover under half, and the rest lacks a known reason. V and J calls and clone size come straight from that table; D and trimming were deduced from the DNA. In this sample the table shows roughly 150,000 clones, roughly 85% of which occur a single time. Roughly 10% of the sample goes to the ten largest clones.

Its CDR3 holds 15 amino acids, cysteine through phenylalanine. The read is trimmed to its CDR3 DNA, 45 bases read in frame from base 1. V is clipped by 5 bases and J by 0 bases, and the sequence between their germline boundaries is 14 bases long. The germline V gene supplies CDR1 MDHEN and CDR2 SYDVKM. The source of the sample is a study of cytomegalovirus exposure and HLA in healthy donors (dated by TCRdb to the late 2010s). General notes on the study: In an earlier analysis of 450 to 750 of the donors, 250 to 350 Gb of sequence data and approximately 100 million unique TCR beta sequences from about 180 million T cells were reported. A later genetic analysis took genome-wide SNP genotypes for about 55% of the roughly 670 donors and used that subset as a discovery cohort. All discovery cohort repertoires had been generated on a single sequencing platform. An early release covering approximately 600 HLA-typed donors comprised 250 to 350 gigabases of sequencing data and some 79 million unique TCR sequences. HLA typing included class I and class II loci at four-digit resolution. In addition to the first cohort of approximately 670 subjects, a separate validation cohort of 100 to 150 different subjects was used. To study patterns of TCR occurrence, a later analysis re-analyzed previously published TCR beta repertoires from 550 to 800 donors and added high-resolution HLA genotyping. The study profiled the T cell repertoires of about 640 subjects by immunosequencing and related them to cytomegalovirus serostatus. Among 398 genotyped donors of the cohort, an average of about 240,000 unique TCR beta nucleotide sequences were sequenced per donor, roughly 20% of them non-productive. Typing coverage differed by locus: A, B, C, DRB1 and DQB1 were typed in about 620-630 donors, DQA1 in 522, DPA1 in over 600, and DPB1 in around 440. Because of strong linkage in the cohort, roughly five DR-DQ haplotypes were treated as single units for association and clustering. Rather than using new phenotypic data, the later analysis identified candidate immune exposures from TCR beta sequences and from how often those sequences occurred across donors. The study was designed to test whether signatures of past pathogen exposure could be identified by cataloging public T cell receptors. An earlier analysis of roughly 600 of the donors used high-throughput TCR beta sequencing to judge whether each TCR beta V gene segment behaved as functional or pseudogenic. Donor age, sex, ethnicity and CMV serostatus were compiled alongside the repertoire data. The genetic ancestry cluster associated with self-reported Caucasian donors included 81% of the 398 genotyped donors. High-throughput TCR immunosequencing, statistical association of individual TCRs with disease status, and machine learning were combined to predict cytomegalovirus infection status. Overall study results and their limits: When HLA alleles, especially DR and DQ, strongly co-occurred, attributing TCR associations to individual alleles was difficult. Because HLA typing was unavailable for some donors at each locus, only the typed subset was used in association tests. In a later analysis, HLA-associated TCR beta chains showed more clonal expansion and lower generation probabilities than non-associated chains that were equally common. A further reported finding was that TCR beta sequences accurately predicted the HLA-A and HLA-B alleles for most subjects in the first cohort. In an earlier analysis of 587 of the donors, most TCR beta V segments were observed in productive rearrangements about 87% or about 30% of the time, broadly matching IMGT annotations. A cluster of highly shared sequence variants was judged likely to be a technical artifact of the sequencing pipeline. For the cohort, immune exposure information was limited to CMV serostatus. Only TCR beta chains were sequenced in this cohort, and the absence of alpha or paired-chain data limited detectable features. Cytomegalovirus status was reported to be diagnosed by the classifier with high specificity and sensitivity in both the original and validation cohorts. While some public TCRs were present in many individuals, most TCR sequences turned up only very rarely across donors. Specific HLA alleles were associated with over 15,000 TCR beta sequences at a false discovery rate of 0.05 in a later analysis. It was suggested by the authors that the approach could potentially be generalized to other disease states and immunological phenotypes. Over 15 rarely observed V segments, including chromosome 9 orphons, were excluded from the earlier analysis of several hundred of the donors because counts were too low. The 87-base-pair reads could not distinguish some IMGT-functional V segments, including TRBV6-2 and TRBV6-3, so those segments were excluded. Three of the identified cytomegalovirus-associated TCR beta chains were confirmed in vitro to be specific for cytomegalovirus antigens. Sequencing depth was assumed to be roughly uniform across donors in the presence/absence analyses, though that assumption may not hold. A later analysis found that most CMV-associated TCR beta chains appeared HLA-restricted, with HLA associations seemingly driven largely by CMV exposure. Linkage disequilibrium might explain the correlated functional status among segregating V segments, but an unknown experimental factor could not be ruled out. In the study, 164 TCR beta chains were listed as associated with cytomegalovirus. According to a later analysis, parvovirus B19, influenza, CMV and Epstein-Barr virus appeared linked to several top co-occurrence clusters. In a later analysis, TCR association rates were found to vary across HLA loci, with the most associated TCRs seen for DRB1 alleles and the fewest for HLA-C alleles. In a later genetic analysis, a missense DCLRE1C variant was associated with V-gene and J-gene trimming of TCR beta chains, and the association was replicated in an independent cohort. In a later genetic analysis, fewer N-insertions in productive TCRs were reported among donors in an Asian-associated ancestry cluster than the roughly 640-donor mean.

In total, approximately 610 healthy bone marrow donors made up the cohort. At the time of sampling, all cohort members were nominally healthy, though unrecorded immune exposures were likely present. The donor was CMV seropositive and belonged to the group of 270 or so seropositive cohort members. Every donor gave a peripheral blood sample, and the peripheral blood mononuclear cells from that sample were used for TCR beta sequencing. The Qiagen DNeasy Blood Extraction Kit was used to extract genomic DNA from the blood cell samples. This chain is built from TRBV28 and TRBJ2-7; the D gene cannot be resolved reliably. The specimen sequenced was PBMCs. The sequence was obtained from a man aged 18 to 30 in good health and CMV-seropositive. The DNA reads TGTGCCAGCAGTCCGCCGCAGGCCCTCTCCTACGAGCAGTACTTC. Protein translation: CASSPPQALSYEQYF.